This T cell receptor (beta chain) appears in the sequencing data of a study of blood T cells in healthy people across ages (dated by TCRdb to about 2015). Some background on the complete study: In model experiments, roughly one uniquely barcoded TCR beta cDNA molecule per two T cells was captured by template switching. Four age groups were formed from the donors: young (average about 15 years), middle-aged (less than 40), aged (around 68) and long-lived (around 80). The study analyzed two additional independent replicas of 1 million unique cDNA reads from the same blood draw for two donors, one aged 18 to 29 and one aged 80 or older. To track age-related changes in TCR beta repertoire diversity, the study relied on deep sequencing normalized with unique cDNA molecular identifiers. Donors of different ages were randomly distributed across sequencing lanes to avoid experimental bias.

Donors were about 36 systemically healthy Caucasian individuals from Russia aged roughly 6 to 100 years. Each donor gave ten milliliters of peripheral blood, drawn into EDTA-treated Vacutainer tubes. Ficoll-Paque density-gradient centrifugation was used to isolate PBMCs, with at least 7 million per sample. Total RNA was extracted from PBMCs with Trizol reagent, with at least 5.5 micrograms obtained per sample. For every donor, an aliquot of PBMCs went through flow cytometry to measure the percentages of naive CD45RAhigh/CD27high T cells. The protocol used for the library was 5' RACE. The sample was run on an Illumina HiSeq 2500. The second PCR ran for about 6 to 11 cycles and used a J-beta primer mix along with a sample-barcoded 5' primer. A unique molecular identifier was introduced onto each TCR beta cDNA molecule by a template-switch 5' adaptor carrying 12 random nucleotides. At least 2.5 million CDR3-containing paired-end reads were obtained from each sample. The Mint cDNA synthesis kit, primed by a TRBC-specific oligonucleotide, was used to synthesize first-strand cDNA from all RNA. Following uracil-DNA glycosylase treatment, a first 18-cycle PCR with universal primers M1SS and BC2_uni_R was performed on all cDNA. In the original analysis: Normalization of each sample was performed by random selection of 1 million high-quality reads, each carrying a distinct molecular identifier. Reads sharing molecular identifiers were discarded rather than binned into consensus sequences. MiTCR, run with a Q25 quality threshold and the strictest error-elimination algorithm, handled CDR3 identification, clonotype clustering and error correction. Lower-bound total TCR beta diversity was estimated with a nonparametric unseen species model using Euler transformation. The public reads were reanalyzed by TCRdb: fastp trimming at Q25, MiXCR alignment, in-frame beta chains only. Each CDR3 protein gets just one entry, which takes the most common genes and DNA from the rows behind it. The V and J calls follow TCRdb's processing rather than the paper's. The sample yields roughly 1,800,000 distinct CDR3 sequences; less than 50% were counted once. In total, the top ten clones hold 2.1% of the sample.

The germline V gene (reference sequence) gives CDR1 as SEHNR and CDR2 as FQNEAQ. Spanning cysteine to phenylalanine, the CDR3 consists of 16 amino acids. Only the CDR3 part of the read is kept: 48 bases, read in frame from the first base. Results the study describes overall, beyond this receptor: The long-lived group showed more naive CD4+ T cells, fewer expanded clones and increased TCR diversity than the aged group, suggesting age selection. Because the CMV infection status of the donors was unknown, age-related changes in expanded clonotypes may potentially have been confounded. Because profiling used bulk unsorted PBMCs, naive and antigen-experienced compartments could not be compared conclusively. Observed TCR beta diversity per million T cells fell roughly linearly with age, and a significant reduction was already apparent by age around 36. The percentage of naive T cells measured by flow cytometry correlated strongly with observed TCR beta diversity. Estimates of total diversity from one million sequenced T cells were regarded as lower bounds and underestimates.

This clonotype was detected only a few times. The target of this receptor is not known. No much larger clone exists at a distance of one base, and base qualities are not known. The sequencing input was blood. Recombination joined TRBV7-9 with TRBJ2-5; no D gene is confidently identified. The J call is uncertain, as TRBJ2-4 better fits the DNA end. This sequence originates from a woman in her thirties or forties in good health. Here is the DNA: TGTGCCAGCAGCTTATCTGCCTCTAGAGGCCAAAACATTCAGTACTTC. Protein translation: CASSLSASRGQNIQYF.